The 11 T cell receptor beta chains reported below all come from one sample, sequenced in a study of blood T cell repertoires in COVID-19. The protocol was immunoSEQ multiplex PCR, while the TCRdb copy is restricted to in-frame clones and leaves out a portion. The repertoire holds 35,000 to 45,000 clones, with 86% as singletons. The sample was peripheral blood. These receptors all come from a middle-aged man with active COVID-19.

The chain joins TRBV6-9 to TRBJ2-7; D remains ambiguous. V was trimmed by 2 bases and J by 2 bases, leaving 13 bases between them. Germline loops: CDR1 MNHGY, CDR2 SVAAGI. The CDR3 is 15 amino acids. CDR3 residues: CASSYAADPAYEQYF. The CDR3 nucleotides are TGTGCCAGCAGTTATGCGGCAGACCCAGCCTACGAGCAGTACTTC.

This chain's CDR3 is CASTPDRANTGELFF. CDR3 coding DNA: TGTGCCAGTACCCCGGACAGGGCTAACACCGGGGAGCTGTTTTTT. J is TRBJ2-2 and V is TRBV19; TRBD1 matches 8 bases. The CDR3 runs 15 residues. The junction had 6 bases not matched to a gene; V was cut back by 7 bases and J by 2 bases. Germline-derived CDR1 and CDR2 are LNHDA and SQIVND (reference sequence). Looking up the rest from reference TRBV19 and TRBJ2-2 gives the full variable domain: DGGITQSPKYLFRKEGQNVTLSCEQNLNHDAMYWYRQDPGQGLRLIYYSQIVNDFQKGDIAEGYSVSREKKESFPLTVTSAQKNPTAFYLCASTPDRANTGELFFGEGSRLTVL.

The rearrangement uses TRBV12-3 or TRBV12-4 and TRBJ2-1; D ambiguous. V was pared by 3 bases and J by 4 bases, with 7 bases between. CDR3 length equals 13 residues. CDR3 DNA: TGTGCCAGCAGTTTGAGCCAATACAATGAGCAGTTCTTC. It yields the protein CASSLSQYNEQFF.

This clone occurred once. The chain carries TRBV27 and TRBJ1-1; 10 bases agree with TRBD1. The CDR3 has 15 residues. J gave up 4 bases and V 6 bases, and 8 bases lay outside the gene matches. Per germline, CDR1 MNHEY and CDR2 SMNVEV (reference sequence). CDR3 sequence (DNA): TGTGCCAGCAGATCACCGACAGGGGGCATCACTGAAGCTTTCTTT. Protein: CASRSPTGGITEAFF.

The chain couples TRBV19 to TRBJ2-7; D possibly corresponds to TRBD2 (5 bases). V gave up 5 bases and J gave up 0 bases, with 11 bases separating them. In germline, CDR1 is LNHDA, CDR2 SQIVND (reference sequence). This CDR3 contains 14 residues. In nucleotides, the CDR3 is TGTGCCAGTAGTGTGGACTGGGACTCCTACGAGCAGTACTTC. It specifies CASSVDWDSYEQYF.

V is TRBV19 and J is TRBJ2-3; D not certain. This CDR3 contains 16 residues. The germline V and J ends were trimmed by 5 bases and 0 bases, with 15 bases remaining between them. CDR1 and CDR2 (germline): LNHDA, SQIVND (reference sequence). The CDR3 nucleotides read TGTGCCAGTAGTGGCCGACAACCTTCTAGCACAGATACGCAGTATTTT. It specifies CASSGRQPSSTDTQYF.

V is TRBV6-2 or TRBV6-3 and J is TRBJ2-7; D not certain. Trimming took 1 base from V and 4 from J, leaving 14 bases between them. The CDR3 totals 15 residues. Germline V lookup: CDR1 MNHEY, CDR2 SVGEGT. CDR3 protein: CASSYLQALGYEQYF. In DNA, the CDR3 is TGTGCCAGCAGTTACTTGCAGGCCCTTGGGTACGAGCAGTACTTC.

This clone was observed once. The CDR3 DNA reads TGTGCCAGTAGTAGACAGGGGAGTTCCTATGGCTACACCTTC. Translation: CASSRQGSSYGYTF. The V call is TRBV19, the J call TRBJ1-2, with TRBD1 matching over 8 bases. Germline V gene sequence: CDR1 LNHDA, CDR2 SQIVND (reference sequence). The V and J ends lost 4 bases and 4 bases, in that order; junction bases with no gene match: 5. The CDR3 is made up of 14 amino acids.

The rearrangement links TRBV12-3 or TRBV12-4 to TRBJ1-2; 7 nucleotides align to TRBD1. This CDR3 is built from 13 residues. Trimming took 8 bases from V and 12 from J; bases not matched to a gene: 15. CDR3 DNA sequence: TGTGCCAGCCCCAGATTCCCCCCGCAGGGGGACACCTTC. Translating it yields CASPRFPPQGDTF.

The V gene is TRBV11-2, the J gene TRBJ2-3; D call uncertain. The germline V gene has CDR1 SGHAT and CDR2 FQNNGV. V was cut by 2 bases and J by 4 bases, with 13 bases left in between. This CDR3 region has 15 residues. CDR3 amino acids: CASSLSPYGSDTQYF. The CDR3 DNA reads as TGTGCCAGCAGCTTATCCCCCTACGGGTCAGATACGCAGTATTTT.

V is TRBV7-2 and J is TRBJ1-1; perhaps TRBD1 as D (6 bases). Germline values: CDR1 SGHTA, CDR2 FQGNSA. The CDR3 is 14 amino acids. Trimming pared 1 base from V and 3 bases from J, leaving 9 bases between. As DNA, the CDR3 is TGTGCCAGCAGCTTAGTTCCAGGGGACACTGAAGCTTTCTTT. The encoded protein is CASSLVPGDTEAFF.